This T cell receptor beta chain was profiled in a study of shared T cell receptors in the human thymus (dated by TCRdb to the early 2020s). Describing the broader study: The study examined how self-reactive, shared T-cell receptor alpha chains are generated in the human thymus.

For this clone: The clone's antigen remains unknown. Base-call qualities are not available, and no considerably larger clone is one nucleotide away.

The CDR3 starts with the cysteine, ends with the phenylalanine, and has 14 residues. The sequence is cut down to CDR3 DNA, 42 bases in frame from base 1. CDR1 and CDR2, per the germline V gene, are MGHDK and SYGVNS. Relative to germline, V is 4 bases shorter and J is 12 bases shorter, with 21 bases between their ends. The library was built by means of the immunoSEQ multiplex PCR assay. In its TCRdb copy, this immuneACCESS table keeps in-frame sequences only and misses some clones. Where compared with another copy, unresolved V genes explain less than half of these, and the others have no known cause. The sample table contains 700,000 or so clones; only one count was recorded for 80% to 90% of them. The ten biggest clones cover 0.0095% to 0.013% of the sample. These same data were also listed under a study on human thymus T cells. The other study reports the following: The donors were immunologically healthy infants in Finland who had open corrective cardiac surgery for congenital heart defects. Thymus tissue was obtained as surgical resects removed during corrective cardiac surgery. V and J gene segment usage appeared biased in both thymic and peripheral blood repertoires. According to the related research, thymic TCR repertoires were highly overlapping among unrelated individuals. The study described the TCR alpha and beta repertoires in about eight infant thymus samples and a few matching peripheral blood samples. The infant donors were roughly 7 to 250 days old, and the cohort included a handful of males and a couple of females. Thymocytes were freed from the tissue by mechanical means and kept at -70 degrees C as pellets of roughly 9-33 million cells. A QIAsymphony instrument was used to extract genomic DNA from frozen cell pellets. Using the immunoSEQ multiplex PCR assay, the TCRB and TCRAD loci were amplified from a standardized quantity of quality-controlled genomic DNA. The amplicons covered the V(D)J region and were long enough to include the CDR3 and to identify the V and J genes. The commercial immunoSEQ service was used to sequence amplicons on an Illumina platform. Primer bias and sequencing errors were corrected as previously described, and TCRAD and TCRB definitions were based on the IMGT database. immunoSEQ Analyzer 3.0 and VDJTools were used for repertoire analysis, which covered basic statistics, V/J segment usage, diversity estimates, rarefaction and pairwise overlap. Diversity was estimated using the Chao1, ChaoE, Efron-Thisted, Shannon and inverse Simpson indices, and was also estimated on datasets down-sampled to the size of the smallest sample. Repertoire overlap was determined by strict matching of CDR3 nucleotide sequence, V gene and J gene, and Jaccard-based multidimensional scaling clustering was applied. On average, roughly 810,000 unique TCRB clonotypes were obtained from thymus samples, compared with about 86,000 from blood samples.

The V and J segments used are TRBV25-1 and TRBJ1-2, and perhaps TRBD1 as D gene, on 5 matching bases. Material for sequencing was thymocytes. The sequence came from a girl under three years old with a congenital heart defect. Donor details come from another sample of the same person, matched by shared clones. Here the CDR3 is given as CASSGTTRDSPDTF. The bases read TGTGCCAGCAGTGGAACAACCCGGGACTCACCCGACACCTTC.